This T cell receptor (beta chain) was recovered during a study of OX40 agonist ivuxolimab in advanced cancers. Findings and caveats of the study: Also showing low normalized T-cell clonal expansion were some of the nonresponders.

A word on this clone: Its target is not known.

The table came from immunoSEQ multiplex PCR; TCRdb's copy has only in-frame clones and leaves some out. The repertoire consists of 50,000 to 65,000 clones, with approximately 88% occurring once and the leading ten covering about 2.7%. The receptor was isolated from an adult with an advanced solid tumor such as melanoma, head and neck, liver or kidney cancer. The source was CD4+ or CD8+ T cells sorted from blood, collected in a trial of the OX40 agonist ivuxolimab.

CDR3 DNA sequence: TGTGCCAGCAGCTCCACCAGAGCGGGCAATAAGCAGTATTTT. This encodes CASSSTRAGNKQYF. The J gene is TRBJ2-3, the V gene TRBV7-2; D is possibly TRBD2 (6 bases). This CDR3 has 14 amino acids. V lost 4 bases, J lost 11 bases, and 19 bases lay in between. CDR1 is SGHTA and CDR2 is FQGNSA in the germline V gene. Variable domain in full (rest from reference TRBV7-2 and TRBJ2-3): GAGVSQSPSNKVTEKGKDVELRCDPISGHTALYWYRQSLGQGLEFLIYFQGNSAPDKSGLPSDRFSAERTGGSVSTLTIQRTQQEDSAVYLCASSSTRAGNKQYFGPGTRLTVL.